This TCR beta chain was documented in a study of CD8 T cells in ankylosing spondylitis. CDR3 length: 15 residues. Germline values: CDR1 SGHVS, CDR2 FNYEAQ. Trimming cost V 5 bases and J 8 bases; bases outside gene matches: 3. TCRdb recomputed calls from the 5' RACE reads with MiXCR, one row per CDR3 protein. The table includes 160,000 or so distinct CDR3 sequences, roughly 10% detected once. Study observations and caveats: A subset of motif variants has previously been described in the synovial fluid and blood of reactive arthritis. Researchers reportedly found disease-linked clones significantly enriched in matched ankylosing spondylitis synovial fluid. Blood of patients with ankylosing spondylitis appeared to be characterized by a TCR beta motif of several highly homologous variants.

This clonotype turned up a few times. Its antigen is unidentified. Sequences were obtained from blood, either unsorted or a sorted T cell fraction (not recorded which). The TCR originated in a female donor with ankylosing spondylitis or in good health (not recorded which). The rearrangement links TRBV7-6 to TRBJ2-1; 16 nucleotides agree with TRBD2. DNA for the CDR3: TGTGCCAGCAGCAAGGGACTAGCGGGAGGGGATGAGCAGTTCTTC. Amino acid sequence: CASSKGLAGGDEQFF.